The 20 T cell receptor beta chains below all came from one sample that was sequenced in a study of blood T cells in healthy people across ages. It was with a sample-barcoded 5' primer and a J-beta primer mix that a second PCR of about 7 to 12 cycles was run. TCRdb fed the 5' RACE reads into MiXCR, producing one record per CDR3 protein. The sample gives roughly 680,000 distinct CDR3 sequences, roughly 21% of which show up once; 3.5% to 4% is in the top ten. Specimen: blood. These receptors all come from a man in his sixties or seventies in good health.

In its sample, this clonotype was seen a few times. This chain links TRBV5-6 with TRBJ2-3; a weak D match, TRBD1 (5 bases). The CDR3 contains 15 residues. With 1 base removed from V and 3 bases from J, the gap between germline ends came to 12 bases. Looked up from germline, CDR1 is SGHDT and CDR2 is YYEEEE. In DNA, the CDR3 is TGTGCCAGCAGCTTGCAGGGCAAAGGGACAGATACGCAGTATTTT. Amino acids: CASSLQGKGTDTQYF.

The CDR3 sequence: CASSPDTAKNIQYF. Written as DNA, the CDR3 is TGTGCCAGTAGTCCGGACACAGCCAAAAACATTCAGTACTTC. The chain combines TRBV19 with TRBJ2-4; a weak D match, TRBD1 (5 bases). V was trimmed by 5 bases and J by 0 bases, leaving 8 bases between them. Germline lookup yields CDR1 LNHDA and CDR2 SQIVND (reference sequence). The CDR3 spans 14 residues.

This chain uses TRBV6-5 with TRBJ1-2; no firm D call. The germline gives CDR1 MNHEY, CDR2 SVGAGI. The CDR3 length is 13 residues. The V gene lost 10 bases and the J gene lost 4 bases, with 16 bases spanning the gap. The CDR3 is CAIRGDRRYGYTF. In DNA, the CDR3 is TGTGCCATCCGGGGAGATAGGCGCTATGGCTACACCTTC.

Details on this clonotype: An end of the junction differs from the germline gene, which may be a read error. V usage is TRBV19 and J usage is TRBJ2-2, with 8 bases that match TRBD1. CDR3 size: 14 residues. Germline assignment: CDR1 LNHDA and CDR2 SQIVND (reference sequence). The CDR3 coding sequence is TGTGCCAGCCGACGGACAGGGAACACCGGGGGGCTGTTTTTT. It is translated as CASRRTGNTGGLFF.

In its sample, this clonotype was seen a few times. The chain uses TRBV6-1 and TRBJ2-1; 13 bases agree with TRBD2. The V and J ends lost 6 bases and 8 bases, in that order; junction bases with no gene match: 19. The CDR3 extends over 19 amino acids. The V gene's germline CDR1 is MNHNS and CDR2 SASEGT. The CDR3 reads CASRRQGATSGRVFDEQFF. The CDR3 DNA reads TGTGCCAGCAGACGACAGGGGGCTACTAGCGGGAGGGTGTTCGATGAGCAGTTCTTC.

This chain uses TRBV29-1 with TRBJ2-2, with TRBD2 matching 9 bases. This CDR3 has 16 amino acids. V lost 7 bases to trimming and J lost 2 bases; unmatched junction nucleotides: 11. CDR1 and CDR2 (germline): SQVTM, ANQGSEA. Here the CDR3 reads CSANSGSVSNTGELFF. The CDR3 bases are TGCAGCGCAAATAGCGGGAGCGTCTCTAACACCGGGGAGCTGTTTTTT.

The genes are TRBV5-1 and TRBJ1-4, with TRBD1 as a possible D gene (6 bases). The length of the CDR3 is 16 residues. CDR1 SGHRS and CDR2 YFSETQ come from the germline V gene. The V end lost 0 bases, the J end lost 5 bases, and 14 bases lay between the germline ends. CDR3 loop: CASSLEGHRENEKLFF. The CDR3 DNA reads TGCGCCAGCAGCTTGGAGGGGCACAGGGAAAATGAAAAACTGTTTTTT.

The table lists this clonotype with many counts. V gene TRBV7-3 combines with J gene TRBJ2-3, with a tentative D call TRBD2 (5 bases). V gave up 3 bases and J gave up 4 bases, with 11 bases separating them. The CDR3 is made up of 14 amino acids. Germline V lookup: CDR1 SGHTA, CDR2 FQGTGA. The chain's CDR3 is CASSLDGGSDTQYF. In DNA form, the CDR3 reads TGTGCCAGCAGCTTGGACGGCGGGTCAGATACGCAGTATTTT.

The sample holds a few counts of this clonotype. The V and J genes are TRBV20-1 and TRBJ1-4; a weak D match, TRBD1 (6 bases). V lost 3 bases to trimming and J lost 2 bases, with 10 bases between them. The CDR3 runs to 14 residues. The germline V gene encodes CDR1 DFQATT and CDR2 SNEGSKA (reference sequence). CDR3 protein: CSARRGVTNEKLFF. CDR3 coding DNA: TGCAGTGCTAGGAGGGGGGTGACTAATGAAAAACTGTTTTTT.

This clonotype was found many times. The chain joins TRBV6-5 to TRBJ2-7, with 10 positions matching TRBD1. The CDR3 loop spans 16 amino acids. V shed 4 bases, J shed 1 base, and the junction held 7 bases outside the gene matches. The germline V gene has CDR1 MNHEY and CDR2 SVGAGI. CDR3 nucleotides: TGTGCCAGCAGTTCCATACCGGGACAGGGGTCCTACGAGCAGTACTTC. Translation gives CASSSIPGQGSYEQYF.

The CDR3 bases are TGTGCCACCAGCTCAATGTCTGGCTCCTATAATTCACCCCTCCACTTT. Protein: CATSSMSGSYNSPLHF. The chain joins TRBV15 to TRBJ1-6, with unresolved D. Between the trimmed V and J ends, which lost 5 bases and 0 bases, there was a span of 11 bases. This CDR3 contains 16 residues. Germline-derived CDR1 and CDR2 are LNHNV and YYDKDF (reference sequence).

CDR3 coding DNA: TGTGCCAGCAGCTTATCCCGGGGGGCAGATGAAAATGAAAAACTGTTTTTT. Its translation: CASSLSRGADENEKLFF. The chain uses TRBV7-9 and TRBJ1-4, with TRBD1 as a possible D gene (6 bases). There are 17 residues in the CDR3. Germline V gene lookup returns CDR1 SEHNR and CDR2 FQNEAQ (reference sequence). Trimming took off 2 bases at V and 5 bases at J, with 18 bases between the two ends.

The table lists this clonotype with a few counts. The rearrangement uses TRBV7-8 and TRBJ2-7; D is undetermined. Per the germline V gene, CDR1 is SGHVS and CDR2 is FQNEAQ. The CDR3 has 13 residues. V was trimmed by 3 bases and J by 5 bases, leaving 11 bases between them. As DNA, the CDR3 is TGTGCCAGCAGCTTTCCCGGCAAGCACGAGCAGTACTTC. This sequence encodes CASSFPGKHEQYF.

The chain links TRBV6-5 to TRBJ1-2; D possibly corresponds to TRBD1 (5 bases). The germline gives CDR1 MNHEY, CDR2 SVGAGI. Trimming cost V 2 bases and J 2 bases, with 9 bases left between them. The CDR3 spans 14 residues. The CDR3 nucleotides read TGTGCCAGCAGTTACCGGGACGGCAACTATGGCTACACCTTC. Its protein is CASSYRDGNYGYTF.

This clonotype was observed once. The chain is built from TRBV20-1 and TRBJ2-3, with 11 bases matching TRBD2. CDR1 is DFQATT, CDR2 SNEGSKA, per germline (reference sequence). There are 16 residues in the CDR3. The V gene end was trimmed by 5 bases and the J gene end by 3 bases; junction bases not matched to a gene: 10. DNA of the CDR3: TGCAGTGCTCCCCTAGCGGGAGGAGGGGAGACAGATACGCAGTATTTT. Protein sequence: CSAPLAGGGETDTQYF.

As DNA, the CDR3 is TGCGCCAGCAGCCAAGTTAGTGGGCTTGGCAATGAGCAGTTCTTC. This sequence encodes CASSQVSGLGNEQFF. The chain is built from TRBV4-3 and TRBJ2-1; D is undetermined. Trimming shortened V by 1 base and J by 6 bases, and 13 bases separated the two germline ends. This CDR3 region has 15 residues. CDR1 and CDR2 from the germline V gene are LGHNA and YSLEER.

This clonotype has only a few counts. The genes are TRBV20-1 and TRBJ2-2, with unresolved D. CDR3 length: 12 residues. Trimming took off 5 bases at V and 2 bases at J, with 6 bases between the two ends. CDR1 is DFQATT, CDR2 SNEGSKA, per germline (reference sequence). The CDR3 DNA follows: TGCAGTGCTTTAGACAACACCGGGGAGCTGTTTTTT. Translation gives CSALDNTGELFF.

This clonotype occurred many times. The V call is TRBV7-2, the J call TRBJ2-4; D is possibly TRBD1 (5 bases). The CDR3 loop spans 15 amino acids. Trimming stripped 3 bases from V and 1 base from J, with 10 bases between. Germline V lookup: CDR1 SGHTA, CDR2 FQGNSA. Here the CDR3 reads CASSFGAVAKNIQYF. The CDR3 DNA is TGTGCCAGCAGCTTTGGGGCGGTGGCCAAAAACATTCAGTACTTC.

The chain uses TRBV5-1 and TRBJ2-1, with TRBD2 matching 10 bases. The CDR3 consists of 16 residues. The V segment lost 4 bases and the J segment 5 bases; nucleotides outside the gene matches: 9. In germline, CDR1 is SGHRS, CDR2 YFSETQ. CDR3 protein: CASSKSSGSNDNEQFF. The DNA of the CDR3 is TGCGCCAGCAGCAAATCTAGCGGGAGTAACGACAATGAGCAGTTCTTC.

Only a few counts were recorded for this clonotype. The chain employs TRBV3-1 and TRBJ1-4; no clear D gene. Germline V CDR1 and CDR2: LGHDT, YNNKEL (reference sequence). Trimming took 2 bases from V and 8 from J, leaving 12 bases between them. There are 14 residues in the CDR3. The CDR3 loop is CASSQNSQREKLFF. CDR3 bases: TGTGCCAGCAGCCAAAACTCACAGAGGGAAAAACTGTTTTTT.